The 22 T cell receptor beta chains below come from one sample, sequenced in a study of T cell responses to AZD1222 COVID-19 vaccine. Profiling relied on immunoSEQ multiplex PCR, and the TCRdb table lists in-frame clones only, not all of them. The sample consists of roughly 99,000 clones, 70% to 90% of them appearing once. This specimen was peripheral blood, taken 28 days after the second AZD1222 dose. All receptors derive from an adult who received the AZD1222 COVID-19 vaccine.

The chain couples TRBV19 to TRBJ1-1; no reliable D call. V lost 0 bases, J lost 0 bases, and 8 bases lay in between. The germline V gene encodes CDR1 LNHDA and CDR2 SQIVND (reference sequence). The CDR3 extends over 15 amino acids. CDR3 nucleotides: TGTGCCAGTAGTATAGATCCCAGGATGAACACTGAAGCTTTCTTT. Translating gives CASSIDPRMNTEAFF.

The CDR3 region is CASSLSASRVANTGELFF. The CDR3 DNA reads as TGCGCCAGCAGCTTGTCGGCGTCGCGGGTCGCGAACACCGGGGAGCTGTTTTTT. The chain recombines TRBV5-1 with TRBJ2-2; possible D gene TRBD2, 5 bases. The CDR3 length is 18 residues. The germline V gene encodes CDR1 SGHRS and CDR2 YFSETQ. Trimming pared 1 base from V and 0 bases from J, leaving 16 bases between.

The chain combines TRBV2 with TRBJ1-2; D is unclear. This CDR3 spans 11 amino acids. The V end was cut by 4 bases, the J end by 8 bases, with 8 bases between. CDR1 is SNHLY and CDR2 is FYNNEI in the germline V gene. The DNA of the CDR3 is TGTGCCAGCAGTGCGGCCAGAGGCTACACCTTC. It translates to CASSAARGYTF.

The chain combines TRBV7-8 with TRBJ1-1, with 8 bases fitting TRBD1. The CDR3 is made up of 16 amino acids. J lost 0 bases, V lost 5 bases, and 8 bases had no gene match. CDR1 is SGHVS and CDR2 is FQNEAQ in the germline V gene. The CDR3 DNA reads TGTGCCAGCAGCACTCACACAGGGGGATTGAACACTGAAGCTTTCTTT. Protein: CASSTHTGGLNTEAFF.

The chain uses TRBV15 and TRBJ2-7, with 8 bases matching TRBD1. The CDR3 covers 14 residues. In germline, CDR1 is LNHNV, CDR2 YYDKDF (reference sequence). Trimming cost V 0 bases and J 2 bases; bases outside gene matches: 0. The CDR3 loop reads CATSRDRGPYEQYF. Written as DNA, the CDR3 is TGTGCCACCAGCAGAGACAGGGGGCCCTACGAGCAGTACTTC.

V usage is TRBV15 and J usage is TRBJ2-3; TRBD1 matches 9 bases. The germline V gene encodes CDR1 LNHNV and CDR2 YYDKDF (reference sequence). CDR3 length: 17 amino acids. Trimming took 3 bases from V and 3 from J; bases not matched to a gene: 10. CDR3 amino acids: CATSREPTGGGTDTQYF. CDR3 sequence (DNA): TGTGCCACCAGCAGGGAACCGACAGGGGGGGGGACAGATACGCAGTATTTT.

The count of this clone is one. The rearrangement links TRBV5-5 to TRBJ1-4, with D unresolved. Germline V gene lookup returns CDR1 SGHKS and CDR2 YYEKEE (reference sequence). V lost 2 bases, J lost 8 bases, and 16 bases lay in between. There are 15 residues in the CDR3. CDR3 loop: CASSLVSGFGEKLFF. CDR3 nucleotides: TGTGCCAGCAGCTTAGTTTCAGGTTTTGGGGAAAAACTGTTTTTT.

V is TRBV19 and J is TRBJ1-5, with TRBD1 matching over 10 bases. CDR3 length equals 14 residues. Trimming removed 8 bases from V and 4 bases from J; junction bases left unmatched: 5. Germline lookup yields CDR1 LNHDA and CDR2 SQIVND (reference sequence). CDR3 amino acids: CASRTGGINQPQHF. The DNA for the CDR3 is TGTGCCAGTCGGACAGGGGGAATTAATCAGCCCCAGCATTTT.

V and J are TRBV4-3 and TRBJ1-1; possibly TRBD1 for D (6 bases). V was trimmed by 4 bases and J by 1 base, leaving 10 bases between them. Germline CDR1 is LGHNA and CDR2 is YSLEER. CDR3 length: 14 residues. The CDR3 sequence is CASSRTGQNTEAFF. For the CDR3, the DNA is TGCGCCAGCAGCCGCACGGGACAGAACACTGAAGCTTTCTTT.

The CDR3 sequence: CASSLDQGGLSQPQHF. The CDR3 DNA follows: TGTGCCAGCAGCTTAGATCAAGGGGGGCTTAGTCAGCCCCAGCATTTT. The chain has TRBV7-2 and TRBJ1-5, with D maybe TRBD1 (6 bases). This CDR3 region has 16 residues. CDR1 SGHTA and CDR2 FQGNSA come from the germline V gene. V lost 1 base and J 6 bases, leaving 16 bases between the germline ends.

The chain carries TRBV5-4 and TRBJ1-1; a weak D match, TRBD1 (5 bases). Trimming shortened V by 3 bases and J by 3 bases, and 6 bases separated the two germline ends. The V gene's germline CDR1 is SGHNT and CDR2 YYREEE (reference sequence). This CDR3 has 12 residues. CDR3 region: CASSSGHTEAFF. In DNA, the CDR3 is TGTGCCAGCAGCTCGGGACACACTGAAGCTTTCTTT.

The V call is TRBV7-8, the J call TRBJ2-1, with D hard to call. V was clipped by 3 bases and J by 6 bases, with 9 bases between them. The CDR3 totals 13 residues. Germline-derived CDR1 and CDR2 are SGHVS and FQNEAQ. The CDR3 DNA reads TGTGCCAGCAGCTTCTCGTGGTTCAATGAGCAGTTCTTC. Amino acid sequence: CASSFSWFNEQFF.

V gene TRBV28 combines with J gene TRBJ1-2; D gene ambiguous. This CDR3 region has 12 residues. Trimming left V 2 bases short and J 6 bases short, with 7 bases between. Germline assignment: CDR1 MDHEN and CDR2 SYDVKM. CDR3 loop: CASSLRPDGYTF. CDR3 in DNA: TGTGCCAGCAGTTTACGACCAGATGGCTACACCTTC.

This clone appeared a few times. The CDR3 loop reads CASRGQSYNEQFF. The CDR3 region has the DNA TGTGCCAGCAGAGGACAGTCCTACAATGAGCAGTTCTTC. The chain uses TRBV11-1 and TRBJ2-1; tentatively, D is TRBD1 (6 bases). The germline CDR1 and CDR2 sequences are SGHAT and FQDESV (reference sequence). Trimming shortened V by 6 bases and J by 1 base, and 7 bases separated the two germline ends. This CDR3 is built from 13 residues.

The genes are TRBV12-3 or TRBV12-4 and TRBJ1-3; tentatively, D is TRBD1 (5 bases). The length of the CDR3 is 13 residues. V was cut by 7 bases and J by 4 bases, with 11 bases left in between. The CDR3 bases are TGTGCCAGCACCCTTTGGGGGGGAAACACCATATATTTT. Translated: CASTLWGGNTIYF.

This chain's CDR3 is CATSSSLGQHF. The CDR3 region has the DNA TGTGCCACCAGCAGCTCTTTGGGCCAGCATTTT. The chain employs TRBV15 and TRBJ1-5; D is undetermined. Germline values: CDR1 LNHNV, CDR2 YYDKDF (reference sequence). The V and J ends lost 3 bases and 12 bases respectively, with 9 bases between them. The CDR3 sequence is 11 residues long.

This clone was counted once. CDR3 protein: CASRGTDLPYEQYF. CDR3 bases: TGTGCCAGCAGGGGGACGGACCTCCCCTACGAGCAGTACTTC. The chain joins TRBV6-5 to TRBJ2-7, with D perhaps matching TRBD1 or TRBD2 (5 bases each). Trimming stripped 6 bases from V and 2 bases from J, with 14 bases between. CDR3 length equals 14 residues. Germline V gene data show CDR1 as MNHEY and CDR2 as SVGAGI.

V usage is TRBV7-9 and J usage is TRBJ1-5; TRBD1 might be the D (6 bases). The V and J ends lost 3 bases and 0 bases respectively, with 12 bases between them. There are 16 residues in the CDR3. CDR1 is SEHNR, CDR2 FQNEAQ, per germline (reference sequence). The CDR3, as DNA: TGTGCCAGCAGCTTGACAGGAGCCCTTAGCAATCAGCCCCAGCATTTT. This translates into CASSLTGALSNQPQHF.

The chain links TRBV7-7 to TRBJ2-1, with 8 bases lining up with TRBD2. This CDR3 spans 17 amino acids. Looked up from germline, CDR1 is SSHAT and CDR2 is FNYEAQ (reference sequence). V shed 0 bases, J shed 4 bases, and the junction held 8 bases outside the gene matches. The CDR3 sequence is CASSLAPSGGRYNEQFF. The CDR3, as DNA: TGTGCCAGCAGCTTAGCCCCATCGGGGGGGAGATACAATGAGCAGTTCTTC.

The rearrangement joins TRBV19 to TRBJ1-1, with 8 bases fitting TRBD1. CDR1 is LNHDA, CDR2 SQIVND, per germline (reference sequence). The ends lost 5 bases at V and 1 base at J; junction bases unmatched: 9. This CDR3 is 16 amino acids long. The CDR3 spells CASSGPQGAWNTEAFF. As DNA, the CDR3 is TGTGCCAGTAGTGGACCCCAGGGGGCTTGGAACACTGAAGCTTTCTTT.

The sample holds a few counts of this clone. The chain links TRBV7-8 to TRBJ1-6, with D hard to call. This CDR3 spans 11 amino acids. Germline V gives CDR1 SGHVS, CDR2 FQNEAQ. V gave up 2 bases and J gave up 12 bases, with 5 bases separating them. The CDR3 DNA reads TGTGCCAGCAGCTTACGGGGACCCCTCCACTTT. Encoded protein: CASSLRGPLHF.

This clone was detected once. The chain uses TRBV7-3 and TRBJ2-1; 9 positions agree with TRBD1. The CDR3 has 19 amino acids. V gave up 6 bases and J gave up 7 bases; unmatched junction bases: 22. CDR1 and CDR2 from the germline V gene are SGHTA and FQGTGA. This CDR3 is CASSDQEGQGGPGGNEQFF. The CDR3 DNA reads TGTGCCAGCAGTGACCAGGAGGGACAGGGTGGTCCAGGGGGGAATGAGCAGTTCTTC.